These T cell receptor beta chains were read from a single sample in a study of early T cells in non-severe SARS-CoV-2 infection. In TCRdb, the 5' RACE reads were re-called with MiXCR into one record per CDR3 protein. The data show some 85,000 distinct CDR3 sequences, with roughly 13% seen just once and roughly 1.4% held by the top ten. The sequenced material came from whole blood. The receptors shown here come from an adult who was a healthcare worker with PCR-confirmed SARS-CoV-2 infection or an uninfected control (not recorded which). Both conserved end residues are part of each CDR3. Each record gives: V gene, CDR3 length, J gene, D gene, clone size, CDR3 DNA, CDR3 protein. D genes are given only for firm matches. Size tells how often a clone was seen (once, few, many) or the class of an expanded clone, and some rows leave it out.

TRBV5-1	13	TRBJ2-3	.	.	TGCGCCAGCAGCGTGGGCAGGGCAGATACGCAGTATTTT	CASSVGRADTQYF
TRBV14	18	TRBJ1-5	.	few	TGTGCCAGCAGCCCCCTTACCGTGGGGGCGCCGGGGAATCAGCCCCAGCATTTT	CASSPLTVGAPGNQPQHF
TRBV11-2	15	TRBJ2-7	.	many	TGTGCCAGCAGCTTAGTCCCGGGAATCTCCTACGAGCAGTACTTC	CASSLVPGISYEQYF
TRBV10-3	16	TRBJ2-7	.	many	TGTGCCATCAGTGGATGGGCTAGCCCCCTACAGGGCGAGCAGTACTTC	CAISGWASPLQGEQYF
TRBV18	13	TRBJ1-1	.	.	TGTGCCAGCTCACGAGGGGGAGGCACTGAAGCTTTCTTT	CASSRGGGTEAFF
TRBV3-1	15	TRBJ1-1	.	.	TGTGCCAGCAGCCACCGGACCGGGACTGAAGGTGAAGCTTTCTTT	CASSHRTGTEGEAFF
TRBV7-2	16	TRBJ2-1	TRBD2	few	TGTGCCAGCAGCCCACCTAGCGGGGGGGTTTACAATGAGCAGTTCTTC	CASSPPSGGVYNEQFF
TRBV14	15	TRBJ2-3	.	few	TGTGCCAGCAGCCTGCGACAGCTCCCCACAGATACGCAGTATTTT	CASSLRQLPTDTQYF
TRBV10-3	15	TRBJ1-1	.	many	TGTGCCATCAGTGACCGGGACACCAGGAACACTGAAGCTTTCTTT	CAISDRDTRNTEAFF
TRBV20-1	13	TRBJ1-1	.	.	TGCAGTGCGGGGCAGGGTTTTGGCACTGAAGCTTTCTTT	CSAGQGFGTEAFF
TRBV11-3	13	TRBJ2-2	.	.	TGTGCCAGCAGCTTGTTACAGGCCGGGGAGCTGTTTTTT	CASSLLQAGELFF
TRBV25-1	13	TRBJ2-7	TRBD1	many	TGTGCCAGCAGCAGGGGGTCCCCCTACGAGCAGTACTTC	CASSRGSPYEQYF
TRBV10-1	13	TRBJ1-1	.	.	TGCGCCAGCAGTGGCCAGACGGGCACTGAAGCTTTCTTT	CASSGQTGTEAFF
TRBV10-3	15	TRBJ2-3	.	.	TGTGCCATCAGTGAGGTGGGACGGAGCACAGATACGCAGTATTTT	CAISEVGRSTDTQYF
TRBV7-6	14	TRBJ2-7	.	few	TGTGCCAGCAGCTTAGAGGGGTACTCCTACGAGCAGTACTTC	CASSLEGYSYEQYF
TRBV3-1	13	TRBJ1-1	.	many	TGTGCCAGCAGCCAAAAGCGGAACACTGAAGCTTTCTTT	CASSQKRNTEAFF
TRBV30	16	TRBJ1-1	TRBD1	many	TGTGCCTGGACCCGACAGGGTGGGGTGGTGAACACTGAAGCTTTCTTT	CAWTRQGGVVNTEAFF
TRBV6-6	13	TRBJ1-6	.	few	TGTGCCGTCCAGATGAGGGGAGGATCACCCCTCCACTTT	CAVQMRGGSPLHF
TRBV5-1	14	TRBJ1-2	TRBD1	few	TGCGCCAGCAGCTCAACTGGACAGGGCGGAGGCTACACCTTC	CASSSTGQGGGYTF
TRBV11-2	15	TRBJ2-5	.	many	TGTGCCAGCAGCCAAAGGCCCGGTCGCCAAGAGACCCAGTACTTC	CASSQRPGRQETQYF
TRBV20-1	15	TRBJ2-1	TRBD2	.	TGCAGTGTCATTGTAGCGGGGGGGCCGATTAATGAGCAGTTCTTC	CSVIVAGGPINEQFF
TRBV12-3/TRBV12-4	13	TRBJ2-1	.	.	TGTGCCAGCAGTGCTCAGCTTTACAATGAGCAGTTCTTC	CASSAQLYNEQFF
TRBV5-4	15	TRBJ2-5	.	few	TGTGCCAGCAGCTCCCCCTACTCGCCCCAAGAGACCCAGTACTTC	CASSSPYSPQETQYF
TRBV29-1	16	TRBJ2-2	.	many	TGCAGCGTTATCCCCGGGACAAGGCCCAACACCGGGGAGCTGTTTTTT	CSVIPGTRPNTGELFF
TRBV9	15	TRBJ2-1	TRBD2	.	TGTGCCAGCAGCGGCGGGGGGAGCTCCTACAATGAGCAGTTCTTC	CASSGGGSSYNEQFF
TRBV27	16	TRBJ2-1	.	many	TGTGCCAGCAGTCTAAGGCCGACCAACTCCTACAATGAGCAGTTCTTC	CASSLRPTNSYNEQFF
TRBV7-2	14	TRBJ1-1	TRBD1	.	TGTGCCAGCAGAAGGGGGCCCACAAACACTGAAGCTTTCTTT	CASRRGPTNTEAFF
TRBV7-6	15	TRBJ2-3	TRBD1	.	TGTGCCAGCAGTTCCCGACAGGGGGCCCCAGATACGCAGTATTTT	CASSSRQGAPDTQYF
TRBV7-9	16	TRBJ2-5	TRBD1	many	TGTGCCAGCAGCTCAGGGGACAGGGGGATTCGGGAGACCCAGTACTTC	CASSSGDRGIRETQYF
TRBV7-3	15	TRBJ2-1	.	many	TGTGCCAGCAGCTTAAATGGCGTGGAAGGGGGTGAGCAGTTCTTC	CASSLNGVEGGEQFF
TRBV7-8	15	TRBJ1-6	TRBD1	.	TGTGCCAGCAGCAAAGGACAGGGGGGGAATTCACCCCTCCACTTT	CASSKGQGGNSPLHF
TRBV18	16	TRBJ1-1	TRBD1	many	TGTGCCAGCTCACCAAAGGGGACAGGGTCAACCACTGAAGCTTTCTTT	CASSPKGTGSTTEAFF
TRBV2	13	TRBJ1-1	.	.	TGTGCCAGCAGCTTCTCGGGGCGAATTGAAGCTTTCTTT	CASSFSGRIEAFF
TRBV2	15	TRBJ1-5	.	few	TGTGCCAGCAGGAGAGCCTACAGGGACCATCAGCCCCAGCATTTT	CASRRAYRDHQPQHF
TRBV15	13	TRBJ1-1	.	.	TGTGCCACCAGCAGAGATCCGACGGCGGAAGCTTTCTTT	CATSRDPTAEAFF
TRBV7-3	16	TRBJ1-6	TRBD1	few	TGTGCCAGCAGCTTGAGGGGGCCGGCAACGGATTCACCCCTCCACTTT	CASSLRGPATDSPLHF
TRBV6-6	11	TRBJ2-5	TRBD2	many	TGTGCCGGAGGACTAGCAGAGACCCAGTACTTC	CAGGLAETQYF
TRBV7-6	15	TRBJ2-7	.	.	TGTGCCAGCAGCTTAGATCGGGGAACGGTTTACGAGCAGTACTTC	CASSLDRGTVYEQYF
TRBV20-1	13	TRBJ2-7	.	few	TGCAGTGCTAGTCTTGGCAGGGTATACGAGCAGTACTTC	CSASLGRVYEQYF
TRBV7-9	11	TRBJ2-1	.	.	TGTGCCAGCAGCTTATTGGGAAAGCAGTTCTTC	CASSLLGKQFF
TRBV7-2	14	TRBJ2-5	TRBD2	.	TGTGCCAGCAGCTTAGATGCGGGGGAAGAGACCCAGTACTTC	CASSLDAGEETQYF
TRBV4-3	16	TRBJ2-4	TRBD1	few	TGCGCCAGCAGCCTTCAGGGGGATGTAGCCAAAAACATTCAGTACTTC	CASSLQGDVAKNIQYF
TRBV5-4	22	TRBJ2-1	TRBD2	.	TGTGCCAGCAGCTTGTTAGCACGCGGGACTAGCGGGGGATTATCCTTTGGCAATGAGCAGTTCTTC	CASSLLARGTSGGLSFGNEQFF
TRBV5-1	13	TRBJ2-1	.	many	TGCGCCAGCAGCGGGGGGCTTCACAATGAGCAGTTCTTC	CASSGGLHNEQFF
TRBV13	12	TRBJ2-7	.	.	TGTGCCAGCAGGAAAGACAGCTACGAGCAGTACTTC	CASRKDSYEQYF
TRBV12-5	12	TRBJ1-5	.	many	TGTGCTAGTGGCCCAGATTCTCAGCCCCAGCATTTT	CASGPDSQPQHF
TRBV10-3	14	TRBJ2-1	.	.	TGTGCCATCAGGGGGGAAATCAGGGACAATGAGCAGTTCTTC	CAIRGEIRDNEQFF
TRBV29-1	12	TRBJ2-3	.	many	TGCAGCGTTGAAGGCGGAACAGATACGCAGTATTTT	CSVEGGTDTQYF
TRBV6-1	13	TRBJ1-1	.	many	.	CASILAANTEAFF
TRBV6-6	17	TRBJ1-5	.	few	TGTGCCAGCAGTTACTCTTTGGGGGAACGTAGCAATCAGCCCCAGCATTTT	CASSYSLGERSNQPQHF
TRBV14	16	TRBJ2-7	TRBD1	many	TGTGCCAGCAGCCGGCGGACAGGAAGGAGCTCCTACGAGCAGTACTTC	CASSRRTGRSSYEQYF
TRBV7-2	14	TRBJ1-2	.	many	TGTGCCAGCAGCTCTGTCTCTCGAGACTATGGCTACACCTTC	CASSSVSRDYGYTF
TRBV14	12	TRBJ1-4	.	few	TGTGCCAGCAGCCAAGTTCGCGAAAAACTGTTTTTT	CASSQVREKLFF
TRBV6-1	17	TRBJ2-4	.	.	TGTGCCAGCAGTGAAATGGGGCGGGGTCTAGCCAAAAACATTCAGTACTTC	CASSEMGRGLAKNIQYF
TRBV16	15	TRBJ2-4	.	.	TGTGCCAGCAGCCAAAATGCCGGACTACCAAACATTCAGTACTTC	CASSQNAGLPNIQYF
TRBV30	15	TRBJ2-3	.	many	TGTGCCTCGCCGTGGCCGCATGGACGCGGAGATACGCAGTATTTT	CASPWPHGRGDTQYF
TRBV3-1	15	TRBJ2-1	TRBD2	.	TGTGCCAGCAGCCAAGCCCCCGGACTAGCGGGGGGGCAGTTCTTC	CASSQAPGLAGGQFF
TRBV5-1	15	TRBJ2-1	TRBD1	many	TGCGCCAGCAGCTTGGCCAGGACAGGATCGTATGAGCAGTTCTTC	CASSLARTGSYEQFF